These 6 T cell receptor beta chains were all obtained from the same sample, sequenced in a study of T-cell reconstitution after alpha-beta-depleted transplantation in children. Unique molecular identifiers tagged the TCRbeta library. Each CDR3 protein is one row after TCRdb ran MiXCR on the PCR reads. The sample gives approximately 47,000 distinct CDR3 sequences, roughly 50% of which show up once; roughly two fifths is in the top ten. The input for sequencing was peripheral blood, taken before TCRalphabeta/CD19-depleted stem cell transplant. The receptors come from a boy younger than two with SCID, due to receive a stem cell transplant.

V and J are TRBV5-5 and TRBJ2-7; 7 bases align to TRBD1. After removal of 1 base from V and 6 bases from J, the junction contained 10 bases not matched to a gene. The CDR3 runs 15 residues. CDR1 is SGHKS and CDR2 is YYEKEE in the germline V gene (reference sequence). CDR3 nucleotide sequence: TGTGCCAGCAGCTTGATGAGGGGGCGGATCAGCGAGCAGTACTTC. It codes for CASSLMRGRISEQYF.

CDR3 region: CSAPTSGGAGGELFF. For the CDR3, the DNA is TGCAGTGCTCCGACTAGCGGGGGGGCTGGCGGGGAGCTGTTTTTT. The rearrangement uses TRBV20-1 and TRBJ2-2; 14 bases align to TRBD2. The germline gives CDR1 DFQATT, CDR2 SNEGSKA (reference sequence). Losses at the gene ends were 5 bases for V and 7 bases for J; bases not matched to a gene: 6. This CDR3 is 15 amino acids long.

The chain couples TRBV4-2 to TRBJ2-6; D is uncertain. Trimming stripped 0 bases from V and 1 base from J, with 7 bases between. This CDR3 is built from 16 residues. Germline assignment: CDR1 LGHNA and CDR2 YNFKEQ. CDR3 sequence: CASSQDSTSGANVLTF. CDR3 nucleotide sequence: TGTGCCAGCAGCCAAGATTCGACTTCTGGGGCCAACGTCCTGACTTTC.

This chain uses TRBV6-5 with TRBJ2-7, with D possibly TRBD1 on 6 matching bases. Germline values: CDR1 MNHEY, CDR2 SVGAGI. The V gene lost 2 bases and the J gene lost 7 bases, with 9 bases spanning the gap. This CDR3 region has 12 residues. This chain's CDR3 is CASSYTGREQYF. The CDR3 region has the DNA TGTGCCAGCAGTTACACAGGGCGGGAGCAGTACTTC.

This chain joins TRBV5-1 and TRBJ2-5, with D possibly matching TRBD2 (5 bases). The germline V gene encodes CDR1 SGHRS and CDR2 YFSETQ. This CDR3 region has 15 residues. The V end lost 0 bases, the J end lost 5 bases, and 14 bases lay between the germline ends. This CDR3 is CASSLAGLARETQYF. CDR3 bases: TGCGCCAGCAGCTTGGCCGGACTCGCCAGGGAGACCCAGTACTTC.

This clonotype was seen repeatedly, ten times or more. The chain employs TRBV10-3 and TRBJ2-5, with D maybe TRBD2 (6 bases). CDR3 size: 15 residues. Trimming took off 10 bases at V and 5 bases at J, with 23 bases between the two ends. Germline V lookup: CDR1 ENHRY, CDR2 SYGVKD. In nucleotides, the CDR3 is TGTGCCACCTCCGGGACGCCAAACCGGGGGGAGACCCAGTACTTC. It encodes CATSGTPNRGETQYF.